Listed below are T cell receptor beta chains from one sample, sequenced in a study of blood T cell repertoires in COVID-19. Using immunoSEQ multiplex PCR, the repertoire was profiled, and TCRdb retains in-frame clones only, with some absent. Of some 150,000 clones listed, approximately 85% are singletons. Sequences were obtained from peripheral blood. These receptors were collected from a man in his sixties with COVID-19, enrolled during active disease. CDR3s leave out the opening cysteine and the closing phenylalanine or tryptophan.

CDR3: ASRLQGSTEAF
V: TRBV11-2

CDR3: ASSRDRNYGYT
V: TRBV7-2

CDR3: ASSSRTGVNQPQH
V: TRBV7-2

CDR3: ASSRTIATTTNEKLF
V: TRBV11-2

CDR3: ASSEAGVSNQPQH
V: TRBV6-1

CDR3: ASSPTGLGETQY
V: TRBV6-5

CDR3: ASSSKVRSGDEKLF
V: TRBV7-2

CDR3: AISGAGRGYEQF
V: TRBV10-3

CDR3: ASSTIFGTSGDTQY
V: TRBV7-9

CDR3: ASSPMRVGYGYT
V: TRBV19

CDR3: ASSRQGTEAF
V: TRBV7-9

CDR3: ASSASEVGYT
V: TRBV11-2

CDR3: ASSLQRPRDTEAF
V: TRBV28

CDR3: AMSTGSSTDTQY
V: TRBV10-3

CDR3: ASSNPGGPFSGNTIY
V: TRBV28

CDR3: ASSNTLTDRGAYGYT
V: TRBV6-2/TRBV6-3

CDR3: ASSDSRNTEAF
V: TRBV18

CDR3: ASSLGVTNYGYT
V: TRBV7-2

CDR3: ASTPRGTNTGELF
V: TRBV10-2

CDR3: ASSPRVDIQY
V: TRBV6-2/TRBV6-3

CDR3: ASRRGLAGVYNEQF
V: TRBV5-6

CDR3: AWSGQVANEKLF
V: TRBV30

CDR3: ASSFETLYTEAF
V: TRBV28

CDR3: ASSPRPGLSTDTQY
V: TRBV18

CDR3: ASSYRDRAGNQPQH
V: TRBV6-2/TRBV6-3

CDR3: ASSLAAGLQTEAF
V: TRBV5-1

CDR3: ASSATGGVWYGYT
V: TRBV5-4

CDR3: ASGRTYSNQPQH
V: TRBV2

CDR3: ASSLGAGINEQF
V: TRBV7-9

CDR3: ASSRKTGGSTGELF
V: TRBV4-3

CDR3: ASSQEAGYYGYT
V: TRBV3-1/TRBV3-2

CDR3: ASSIVHSTYEQY
V: TRBV19

CDR3: ASSRRGYEQY
V: TRBV28

CDR3: ASSWTLPGQGNSPLH
V: TRBV11-2

CDR3: SAMTGDNSPLH
V: TRBV29-1

CDR3: ASTTNSGANVLT
V: TRBV19

CDR3: ASSELTGGNSPLH
V: TRBV9

CDR3: AWARGERLNQPQH
V: TRBV30

CDR3: ASSQDSRAPGKAYNEQF
V: TRBV4-1

CDR3: ASSQDYFEGNYGYT
V: TRBV3-1/TRBV3-2

CDR3: ASSWDSRDSPLH
V: TRBV27